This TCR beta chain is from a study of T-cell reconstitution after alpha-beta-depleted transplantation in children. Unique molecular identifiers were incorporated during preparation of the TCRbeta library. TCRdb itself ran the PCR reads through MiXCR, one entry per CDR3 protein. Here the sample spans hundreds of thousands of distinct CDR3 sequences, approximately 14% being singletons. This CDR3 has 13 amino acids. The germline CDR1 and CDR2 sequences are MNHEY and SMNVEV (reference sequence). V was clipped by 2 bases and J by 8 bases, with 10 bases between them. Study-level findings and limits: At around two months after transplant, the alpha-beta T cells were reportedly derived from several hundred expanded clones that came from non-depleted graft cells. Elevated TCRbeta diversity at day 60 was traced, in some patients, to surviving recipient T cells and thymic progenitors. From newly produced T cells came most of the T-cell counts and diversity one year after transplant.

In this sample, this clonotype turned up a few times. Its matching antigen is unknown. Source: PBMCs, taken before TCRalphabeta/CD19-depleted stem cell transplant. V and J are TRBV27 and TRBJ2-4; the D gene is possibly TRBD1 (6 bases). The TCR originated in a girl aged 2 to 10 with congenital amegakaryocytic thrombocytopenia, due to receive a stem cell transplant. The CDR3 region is CASSLDRTDIQYF. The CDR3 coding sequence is TGTGCCAGCAGTTTAGACCGGACAGACATTCAGTACTTC.